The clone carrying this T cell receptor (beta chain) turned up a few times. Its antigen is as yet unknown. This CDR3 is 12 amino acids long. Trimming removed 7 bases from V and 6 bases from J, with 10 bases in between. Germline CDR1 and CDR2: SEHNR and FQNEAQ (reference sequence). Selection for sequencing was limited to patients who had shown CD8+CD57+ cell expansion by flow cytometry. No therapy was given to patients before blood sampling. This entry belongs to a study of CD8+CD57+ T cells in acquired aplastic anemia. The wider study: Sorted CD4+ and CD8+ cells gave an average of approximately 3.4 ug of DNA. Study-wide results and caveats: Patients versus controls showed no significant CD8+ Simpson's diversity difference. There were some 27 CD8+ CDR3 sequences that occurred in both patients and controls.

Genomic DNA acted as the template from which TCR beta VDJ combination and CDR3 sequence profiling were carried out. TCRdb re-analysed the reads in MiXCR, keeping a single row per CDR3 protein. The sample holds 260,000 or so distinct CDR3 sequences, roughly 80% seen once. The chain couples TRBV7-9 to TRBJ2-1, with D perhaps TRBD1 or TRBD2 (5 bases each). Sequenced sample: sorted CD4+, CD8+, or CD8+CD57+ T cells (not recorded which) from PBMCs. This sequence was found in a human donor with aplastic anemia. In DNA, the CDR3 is TGTGCCAGCACCCGGGACGGCAATGAGCAGTTCTTC. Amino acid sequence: CASTRDGNEQFF.